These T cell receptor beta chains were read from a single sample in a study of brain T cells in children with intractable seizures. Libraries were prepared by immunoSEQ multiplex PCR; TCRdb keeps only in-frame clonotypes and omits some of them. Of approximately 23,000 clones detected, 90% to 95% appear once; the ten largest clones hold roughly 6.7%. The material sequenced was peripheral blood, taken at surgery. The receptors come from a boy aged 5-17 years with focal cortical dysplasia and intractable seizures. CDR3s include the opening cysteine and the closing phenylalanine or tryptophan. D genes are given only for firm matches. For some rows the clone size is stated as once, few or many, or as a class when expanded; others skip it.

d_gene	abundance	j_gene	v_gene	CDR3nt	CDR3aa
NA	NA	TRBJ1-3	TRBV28	TGTGCCAGCAGTCTCCAACAGTTACTTCGTGGAAACACCATATATTTT	CASSLQQLLRGNTIYF
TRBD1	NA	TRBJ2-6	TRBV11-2	TGTGCCAGCAGCTCCTTCCCGGGACAGGGTTCTACTGGGGCCAACGTCCTGACTTTC	CASSSFPGQGSTGANVLTF
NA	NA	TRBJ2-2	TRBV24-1	TGTGCCATAAGCTGGGCGGGGTCCACCGGGGAGCTGTTTTTT	CAISWAGSTGELFF
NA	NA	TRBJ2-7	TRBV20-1	TGCAGTGCTACTGAGCCAGGGGGGGCCTACGAGCAGTACTTC	CSATEPGGAYEQYF
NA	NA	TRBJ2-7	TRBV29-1	TGCAGCGTTGTTGACAGCTACGAGCAGTACTTC	CSVVDSYEQYF
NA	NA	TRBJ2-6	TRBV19	TGTGCCAGTAGTATTTGGGGAGCTGGGGCCAACGTCCTGACTTTC	CASSIWGAGANVLTF
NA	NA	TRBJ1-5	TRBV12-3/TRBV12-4	TGTGCCAGCAGTTTCCCGGATCAGCCCCAGCATTTT	CASSFPDQPQHF
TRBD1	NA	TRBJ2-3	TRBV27	TGTGCCAGCAGCCCCGGGACAGGGGGCAGAAATACGCAGTATTTT	CASSPGTGGRNTQYF
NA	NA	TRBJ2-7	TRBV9	TGTGCCAGCAGCGGCGAAGCGCAGAGCTCCTACGAGCAGTACTTC	CASSGEAQSSYEQYF
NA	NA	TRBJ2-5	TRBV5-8	TGTGCCAGCAGCACAACTTGGGAGACCCAGTACTTC	CASSTTWETQYF
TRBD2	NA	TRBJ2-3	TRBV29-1	TGCAGCGTTGAGTATAGCGGGAGCTCGGGCCCCACAGATACGCAGTATTTT	CSVEYSGSSGPTDTQYF
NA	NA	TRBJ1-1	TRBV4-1	TGCGCCAGCAGCCAAGTTCCAGGGTCAGTGGCTGAAGCTTTCTTT	CASSQVPGSVAEAFF
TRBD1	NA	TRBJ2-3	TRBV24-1	TGTGCCACCAGTGATTCTGGACAGGGACCCGCTACGCAGTATTTT	CATSDSGQGPATQYF
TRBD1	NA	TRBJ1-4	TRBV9	TGTGCCAGCAGCGATAGAGACAGGGCCCCTAATGAAAAACTGTTTTTT	CASSDRDRAPNEKLFF
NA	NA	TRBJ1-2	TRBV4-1	TGCGCCAGCAGTCATAAGGACAGCGGTCACTATGGCTACACCTTC	CASSHKDSGHYGYTF
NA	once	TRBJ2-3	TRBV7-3	TGTGCCAGCAGCTCCACCAATCAGGCAGATACGCAGTATTTT	CASSSTNQADTQYF